This TCR beta chain was captured by sequencing in a study of post-analysis software for immune sequencing data (dated by TCRdb to the mid-2010s). Turning to the overall study: The recorded disease courses included relapsing-remitting, secondary progressive and progressive-relapsing multiple sclerosis, and some patients had no subtype annotation. The patient repertoires were compared against approximately twelve previously published healthy control repertoires obtained from donors aged about 6 to 28 years. A subset of samples was prepared in parallel using single-end sample barcoding, then pooled and co-amplified after Illumina adapter ligation. Study-wide conclusions, independent of this receptor: Direct clustering with F measure showed strong co-clustering of samples prepared in the same batch, prompting a batch-effect correction. Roughly 5 TRBV segments, including TRBV5-6, TRBV5-1 and TRBV20-1, were significantly more frequent in patients than controls. The multiple sclerosis patient group was slightly younger than the control group. Normalized Chao1 diversity was significantly lower in multiple sclerosis patients than controls, suggesting substantial peripheral T-cell clonal expansion.

To demonstrate the VDJtools post-analysis software, the study profiled TCR beta repertoires from the peripheral blood of under 15 young patients with multiple sclerosis. The patients with multiple sclerosis were children and adolescents between about 6 and 15 years of age. CDR1 and CDR2, per the germline V gene, are SGDLS and YYNGEE. V is cut by 0 bases and J by 0 bases, and the space between the germline ends is 6 bases. The CDR3, cysteine through phenylalanine, is 14 amino acids long. CDR3 DNA is the only sequence kept; it has 42 bases, read in frame from the first base. Remarks on this clonotype: The antigen this receptor binds is unknown. Per-nucleotide qualities are absent, and no much larger clonotype sits a single base away.

The method was PCR. Sequencing relied on an Illumina HiSeq 2500. To reduce PCR and sequencing biases, unique molecular identifiers were incorporated into the TCR beta cDNA libraries. About 0.5 million cDNA molecules were obtained for every 1 to 10 million input T cells, so each molecule roughly corresponded to one T cell. The patient libraries were prepared and sequenced using the same protocol as the earlier healthy control dataset. Samples belonging to the same batch were prepared together, multiplexed and sequenced on a shared HiSeq lane. In the original analysis: MIGEC was used to process the raw barcoded reads, and molecular identifier groups with only a single read were discarded before consensus assembly and CDR3 extraction. Clonotype tables were post-analysed with VDJtools, normalizing diversity by down-sampling all datasets to the smallest sample size. In repertoire overlap clustering, CDR3 amino acid sequences, but not nucleotide sequences, were matched to correct batch-related cross-sample contamination. Through fastp at Q25 and MiXCR, TCRdb rebuilt clones from the public reads, retaining in-frame beta chains. When rows share a CDR3 protein, they turn into one entry using the most common DNA and genes. These V and J calls rely on TCRdb rather than the paper's analysis. The sample contains hundreds of thousands of distinct CDR3 sequences, 55% to 60% of them found a single time. About 10% of the sample rests with the top ten.

The TCR was taken from a girl aged 2-10 years with multiple sclerosis. The sample taken for sequencing was blood. The rearranged chain carries TRBV9 and TRBJ2-5; the D gene is possibly TRBD1 or TRBD2, with 5 bases matching each. The CDR3 in this case is CASSVVGDQETQYF. The DNA sequence is TGTGCCAGCAGCGTAGTGGGGGACCAAGAGACCCAGTACTTC.